This T cell receptor beta chain derives from a study of response to subunit inactivated influenza vaccine. Each CDR3 protein gets one entry after TCRdb re-called the RT-PCR reads with MiXCR. The sample carries fewer than 700,000 distinct CDR3 sequences, over 10% recorded once. This clonotype was counted between two and nine times. Trimming cost V 2 bases and J 5 bases; bases outside gene matches: 18. CDR3 size: 19 residues. Germline V CDR1 and CDR2: MNHEY, SMNVEV (reference sequence). J is TRBJ2-1 and V is TRBV27, with 7 bases identical to TRBD2. The TCR was taken from a man aged 45-65 years who received an inactivated influenza vaccine. The sequencing used PBMCs from blood, collected more than 35 days after vaccination. The CDR3 is CASSLPPVGSGIQHNEQFF. The DNA for the CDR3 is TGTGCCAGCAGTTTACCCCCCGTAGGAAGCGGGATACAGCACAATGAGCAGTTCTTC.